This entry lists 3 T cell receptor beta chains sequenced from one sample in a study of blood T cell repertoires in COVID-19. Method: immunoSEQ multiplex PCR; TCRdb's copy keeps in-frame clones and lacks some. This sample yields about 68,000 clones, of which 65% to 90% are seen a single time; approximately 25% belongs to the top ten. Sample: peripheral blood. Every receptor here comes from a man in his forties or fifties with acute or convalescent COVID-19.

There are a few counts of this clone. V gene TRBV3-1 (or the pseudogene TRBV3-2) combines with J gene TRBJ1-3; D call uncertain. The V end lost 2 bases, the J end lost 4 bases, and 9 bases lay between the germline ends. The CDR3 sequence is 14 residues long. Germline CDR1 and CDR2: LGHDT and YNNKEL (reference sequence). In nucleotides, the CDR3 is TGTGCCAGCAGCCAAACGAAAGCAGGAAACACCATATATTTT. Its protein is CASSQTKAGNTIYF.

This rearrangement joins TRBV7-2 to TRBJ2-2; TRBD1 matches 9 bases. Germline V gene data show CDR1 as SGHTA and CDR2 as FQGNSA. J lost 5 bases, V lost 5 bases, and 6 bases had no gene match. The CDR3 totals 15 residues. The CDR3 is CASSGDRELTGELFF. The DNA of the CDR3 is TGTGCCAGCAGCGGGGACAGGGAGTTGACCGGGGAGCTGTTTTTT.

The sample holds a few counts of this clone. The chain uses TRBV5-1 and TRBJ1-2; the D is unclear. The germline V and J ends were trimmed by 0 bases and 5 bases, with 5 bases remaining between them. Looked up from germline, CDR1 is SGHRS and CDR2 is YFSETQ. There are 12 residues in the CDR3. CDR3 in amino acids: CASSLDQYGYTF. Written as DNA, the CDR3 is TGCGCCAGCAGCTTGGATCAGTATGGCTACACCTTC.